These 23 T cell receptor beta chains were sequenced from one sample in a study of T cell clonality in common variable immunodeficiency. TCRdb keeps only in-frame clones here, not all; method: immunoSEQ multiplex PCR. The profile covers fewer than 65,000 clones, none occurring a single time. The sequenced sample consisted of peripheral blood mononuclear cells. All receptors derive from a person aged 18 to 75 in good health.

This clone occurred many times. The missing CDR3 end, 3 residues past where the read stops, is filled in from the germline J gene. The chain is built from TRBV7-9 and TRBJ1-6, with 7 bases that match TRBD1. The CDR3 has 14 amino acids. CDR1 SEHNR and CDR2 FQNEAQ come from the germline V gene (reference sequence). The ends lost 1 base at V and 10 bases at J; junction bases unmatched: 4. The CDR3 here is CASSLEIQGSPLHF. The sequenced CDR3 bases are TGTGCCAGCAGCTTAGAGATACAGGGGTCACCC. Using reference TRBV7-9 and TRBJ1-6 for the parts outside the CDR3, the full variable domain is DTGVSQNPRHKITKRGQNVTFRCDPISEHNRLYWYRQTLGQGPEFLTYFQNEAQLEKSRLLSDRFSAERPKGSFSTLEIQRTEQGDSAMYLCASSLEIQGSPLHFGNGTRLTVT.

This clone was picked up many times. CDR3 loop: CASSLRQGPWNEQFF. The DNA read from the CDR3 is TGTGCCAGCAGCTTGAGGCAGGGGCCGTGGAATGAG. The chain employs TRBV5-5 and TRBJ2-1, with D tentatively TRBD1 (6 bases). The sequence runs out 3 residues before the end of the CDR3; the remainder is reconstructed from the germline J gene. This CDR3 region has 15 residues. The V and J ends lost 1 base and 7 bases respectively, with 15 bases between them. The germline V gene has CDR1 SGHKS and CDR2 YYEKEE (reference sequence).

With regard to this clone: The CDR3 end is not reached by the read, which stops 3 residues before it; the germline J gene fills it in. J is TRBJ2-1 and V is TRBV11-3; D not resolved. Germline V gives CDR1 SGHNT, CDR2 YENEEA. The CDR3 is made up of 13 amino acids. V was shortened by 5 bases and J by 2 bases, with 7 bases between the two germline ends. The CDR3 loop is CASSLSPYNEQFF. Incomplete CDR3 DNA: TGTGCCAGCAGCCTGTCCCCCTACAATGAG.

Comments on this clone: The read gets to within 3 residues of the CDR3 end, and the germline J gene fills in the rest. The chain uses TRBV11-2 and TRBJ1-2; D might be TRBD1 (6 bases). CDR3 length: 12 amino acids. Germline V gives CDR1 SGHAT, CDR2 FQNNGV. The CDR3 sequence is CASSPGARGYTF. The CDR3 DNA, read in part, is TGTGCCAGCAGCCCAGGGGCTCGGGGC. The full variable domain, its missing parts supplied by reference TRBV11-2 and TRBJ1-2, is EAGVAQSPRYKIIEKRQSVAFWCNPISGHATLYWYQQILGQGPKLLIQFQNNGVVDDSQLPKDRFSAERLKGVDSTLKIQPAKLEDSAVYLCASSPGARGYTFGSGTRLTVV.

In its sample, this clone was seen many times. The observed sequence ends 3 residues before the CDR3 terminus, with the missing tail filled in from the germline J gene. The J gene is TRBJ1-5, the V gene TRBV7-2, with D uncertain. The ends were cut back, 2 bases at V and 6 bases at J, with 8 bases in the middle. The CDR3 is made up of 13 amino acids. CDR1 is SGHTA and CDR2 is FQGNSA in the germline V gene. Partial CDR3 DNA: TGTGCCAGCAGCTTAATGTCGGGTCAGCCC. This gives the protein CASSLMSGQP. In full, the CDR3 is CASSLMSGQPQHF.

This clone showed up many times. With the read ending 3 residues before the CDR3 end, the germline J gene is used to fill in that end. This chain uses TRBV6-4 with TRBJ2-2; no firm D call. The ends were cut back, 2 bases at V and 3 bases at J, with 4 bases in the middle. The germline CDR1 and CDR2 sequences are MRHNA and SNTAGT. The CDR3 contains 13 residues. CDR3 region: CASSDPYTGELFF. The part of the CDR3 DNA that was read is TGTGCCAGCAGTGACCCCTACACCGGGGAG.

At least ten counts were recorded for this clone. The DNA read from the CDR3 is TGTGCTAGTGGTTTTCAGGGTGCCGGGGAG. Translated: CASGFQGAGE. The CDR3 in its entirety is CASGFQGAGELFF. V is TRBV12-5 and J is TRBJ2-2, with TRBD1 as a possible D gene (5 bases). The sequence runs out 3 residues before the end of the CDR3; the remainder is reconstructed from the germline J gene. This CDR3 comprises 13 residues. V lost 3 bases and J lost 6, with 8 bases in between. The V gene's germline CDR1 is LGHNT and CDR2 FRNRAP.

The sample holds many counts of this clone. The read ends 3 residues before the CDR3 terminus; that terminus is restored from the germline J gene. The chain employs TRBV30 and TRBJ1-1; D may be TRBD1 (5 bases). This CDR3 region has 15 residues. From germline, CDR1 is GTSNPN and CDR2 SVGIG (reference sequence). Trimming shortened V by 2 bases and J by 4 bases, and 17 bases separated the two germline ends. CDR3 loop: CAWSTQDGVGTEAFF. The CDR3 bases that were read are TGTGCCTGGAGTACACAGGATGGGGTGGGCACTGAA.

This clone was recorded many times. The CDR3 end lies 3 residues beyond the end of the read and is filled in from the germline J gene. The chain combines TRBV28 with TRBJ1-4; 10 bases are shared with TRBD1. V lost 3 bases, J lost 0 bases, and 7 bases stayed unmatched. This CDR3 is built from 18 residues. Germline V gene data show CDR1 as MDHEN and CDR2 as SYDVKM. The CDR3 spells CASSLGGQGFATNEKLFF. The CDR3 DNA, read in part, is TGTGCCAGCAGTTTGGGGGGACAGGGGTTCGCAACTAATGAAAAA. The full variable domain, rest sourced from reference TRBV28 and TRBJ1-4, is DVKVTQSSRYLVKRTGEKVFLECVQDMDHENMFWYRQDPGLGLRLIYFSYDVKMKEKGDIPEGYSVSREKKERFSLILESASTNQTSMYLCASSLGGQGFATNEKLFFGSGTQLSVL.

This clone has at least ten counts. The missing CDR3 end, 3 residues past where the read stops, is filled in from the germline J gene. V is TRBV29-1 and J is TRBJ1-1; 7 positions agree with TRBD1. Germline V lookup: CDR1 SQVTM, CDR2 ANQGSEA. The CDR3 consists of 13 residues. With V trimmed by 4 bases and J by 4 bases, 6 bases remained unmatched. CDR3 region: CSVGQGVGTEAFF. The part of the CDR3 DNA that was read is TGCAGCGTTGGCCAGGGGGTAGGCACTGAA.

There are many counts of this clone. The read ends 3 residues shy of where the CDR3 ends; the end is completed using the germline J gene. This chain uses TRBV7-6 with TRBJ2-1; 11 nucleotides match TRBD2. The CDR3 is made up of 17 amino acids. The trim removed 4 bases at V and 7 bases at J, leaving 12 bases unmatched. Germline CDR1 reads SGHVS; CDR2 reads FNYEAQ. CDR3 bases read: TGTGCCAGCAGCTCACCGACTAGCGGGGAGACTAGGAATGAG. It translates to CASSSPTSGETRNE. The whole CDR3 protein is CASSSPTSGETRNEQFF. Based on the CDR3 plus reference TRBV7-6 and TRBJ2-1, the full variable domain is GAGVSQSPRYKVTKRGQDVALRCDPISGHVSLYWYRQALGQGPEFLTYFNYEAQQDKSGLPNDRFSAERPEGSISTLTIQRTEQRDSAMYRCASSSPTSGETRNEQFFGPGTRLTVL.

The table lists this clone with many counts. Read sequence stops 3 residues before the CDR3 end, and the germline J gene provides the missing end. This rearrangement joins TRBV18 to TRBJ1-1; 7 bases agree with TRBD1. The germline V gene has CDR1 KGHSH and CDR2 LQKENI. J gave up 5 bases and V 5 bases, and 14 bases lay outside the gene matches. CDR3 length: 16 residues. CDR3 bases read: TGTGCCAGCTCAAGGCAGAGGGGGCTGGTCTATACTGAA. Translating it yields CASSRQRGLVYTE. The full CDR3 reads CASSRQRGLVYTEAFF.

This clone has at least ten counts. The observed sequence ends 3 residues before the CDR3 terminus, with the missing tail filled in from the germline J gene. The rearrangement links TRBV10-3 to TRBJ2-1; TRBD1 matches at 9 bases. With 1 base clipped from V and 5 bases from J, the junction kept 3 bases outside the gene matches. This CDR3 has 15 amino acids. Germline assignment: CDR1 ENHRY and CDR2 SYGVKD. The CDR3 protein is CAISEYRTGDNEQFF. The sequenced part of the CDR3 DNA is TGTGCCATCAGTGAGTACAGGACAGGGGACAATGAG.

This clone has a count of ten or more. The read ends 3 residues early relative to the CDR3; the germline J gene fills the gap. The chain is built from TRBV7-9 and TRBJ2-2, with a weak D call TRBD1 (5 bases). The germline V and J ends were trimmed by 5 bases and 5 bases, with 15 bases remaining between them. From germline, CDR1 is SEHNR and CDR2 FQNEAQ (reference sequence). There are 15 residues in the CDR3. The DNA read from the CDR3 is TGTGCCAGCAGCCTCAGGGTCGGGTCGACCGGGGAG. Protein product: CASSLRVGSTGE. The CDR3 in its entirety is CASSLRVGSTGELFF.

This clone was seen more than once but under ten times. The CDR3 extends 3 residues past the end of the read, so its final part is completed from the germline J gene. V and J are TRBV6-2 or TRBV6-3 and TRBJ2-4, with D perhaps matching TRBD2 (6 bases). The CDR3 loop spans 13 amino acids. The germline CDR1 and CDR2 sequences are MNHEY and SVGEGT. CDR3 loop: CASSATVDYGQYF. CDR3 DNA (partial): TGTGCCAGCAGTGCGACAGTGGACTATGGT.

In this sample, this clone turned up many times. The read ends 3 residues before the CDR3 terminus; that terminus is restored from the germline J gene. The rearrangement links TRBV7-3 to TRBJ2-1; D is uncertain. The ends were cut back, 0 bases at V and 2 bases at J, with 8 bases in the middle. Germline CDR1 reads SGHTA; CDR2 reads FQGTGA. The CDR3 covers 15 residues. The CDR3 is CASSLTFSAYNEQFF. CDR3 DNA (partial): TGTGCCAGCAGCTTAACGTTCTCGGCCTACAATGAG.

The sample holds many counts of this clone. The read falls 3 residues short of the CDR3 end, and the missing part is taken from the germline J gene. The chain is built from TRBV7-6 and TRBJ2-6; 12 nucleotides align to TRBD2. With 0 bases clipped from V and 3 bases from J, the junction kept 3 bases outside the gene matches. The germline V gene encodes CDR1 SGHVS and CDR2 FNYEAQ. This CDR3 spans 18 amino acids. CDR3 in amino acids: CASSLAPSGRVGANVLTF. The part of the CDR3 DNA that was read is TGTGCCAGCAGCTTAGCGCCTAGCGGGAGGGTTGGGGCCAACGTC.

The sample holds many counts of this clone. From the germline J gene comes the end of the CDR3, since the read stops 3 residues before it. The V gene is TRBV10-3, the J gene TRBJ2-3, with TRBD2 matching over 7 bases. With V trimmed by 6 bases and J by 1 base, 7 bases remained unmatched. Germline V lookup: CDR1 ENHRY, CDR2 SYGVKD. This CDR3 is built from 15 residues. The CDR3: CAISPSGKGTDTQYF. The CDR3 bases that were read are TGTGCCATCAGCCCTAGCGGCAAGGGCACAGATACG.

This clone occurred a few times. The read terminates 3 residues before the CDR3 end, so the remaining end is supplied by the germline J gene. This sequence joins TRBV7-6 and TRBJ1-5; TRBD1 aligns across 9 bases. Per the germline V gene, CDR1 is SGHVS and CDR2 is FNYEAQ. The CDR3 covers 15 residues. V lost 3 bases, J lost 3 bases, and 3 bases stayed unmatched. The part of the CDR3 DNA that was read is TGTGCCAGCAGCTTGGGACAGGGTTACAATCAGCCC. It specifies CASSLGQGYNQP. In full, the CDR3 reads CASSLGQGYNQPQHF.

This clone has ten or more counts. The CDR3 is cut off 3 residues early in the read; its end comes from the germline J gene. This sequence joins TRBV5-4 and TRBJ2-1, with D hard to call. The CDR3 has 13 residues. Trimming took off 0 bases at V and 6 bases at J, with 7 bases between the two ends. Germline CDR1 is SGHNT and CDR2 is YYREEE (reference sequence). The sequenced CDR3 bases are TGTGCCAGCAGCTTGGAATCAGGCAATGAG. Translating it yields CASSLESGNE. The full-length CDR3 reads as CASSLESGNEQFF.

As for this clone: Possible read error: a much larger clone is one base away. From the germline J gene comes the end of the CDR3, since the read stops 3 residues before it. V usage is TRBV18 and J usage is TRBJ1-3, with TRBD1 as a possible D gene (5 bases). The CDR3 is made up of 17 amino acids. Germline V lookup: CDR1 KGHSH, CDR2 LQKENI. Trimming removed 0 bases from V and 5 bases from J, with 17 bases in between. The CDR3 sequence is CASSPPIGDSDRNTIYF. Incomplete CDR3 DNA: TGTGCCAGCTCACCACCGATAGGAGACAGCGACAGAAACACC.

In its sample, this clone was seen many times. The CDR3 bases that were read are TGCAGTGCTAGAGATCAAGGGACTACTGAA. This translates into CSARDQGTTE. The complete CDR3 reads CSARDQGTTEAFF. The rearrangement uses TRBV20-1 and TRBJ1-1, with a possible D match to TRBD1 (5 bases). The CDR3 goes on 3 residues after the read ends, and that part is filled in from the germline J gene. The germline V gene encodes CDR1 DFQATT and CDR2 SNEGSKA (reference sequence). Between the trimmed V and J ends, which lost 0 bases and 5 bases, there was a span of 10 bases. The CDR3 is 13 residues long.

With respect to this clone: Coverage ceases 3 residues before the CDR3 finishes, and the germline J gene fills in the end. This chain links TRBV7-7 with TRBJ2-3, with unresolved D. The CDR3 length is 14 residues. The V end lost 5 bases, the J end lost 1 base, and 10 bases lay between the germline ends. Germline CDR1 SSHAT, CDR2 FNYEAQ (reference sequence). CDR3 DNA, as far as it was read: TGTGCCAGCAGCCGTAGCTGGGGCACAGATACG. Protein product: CASSRSWGTDT. The whole CDR3 reads CASSRSWGTDTQYF. The entire variable domain, with the rest obtained from reference TRBV7-7 and TRBJ2-3, is as follows: GAGVSQSPRYKVTKRGQDVTLRCDPISSHATLYWYQQALGQGPEFLTYFNYEAQPDKSGLPSDRFSAERPEGSISTLTIQRTEQRDSAMYRCASSRSWGTDTQYFGPGTRLTVL.